The rows below give T cell receptor beta chains drawn from one sample of a study of STAT5B mutations in CD4+ large granular lymphocyte leukemia. This table comes from immunoSEQ multiplex PCR, and its TCRdb copy is limited to in-frame clones, with some not included. The sample includes roughly 29,000 clones, more than 70% of them seen just once. Material: CD4+ T cells from blood buffy coats. The receptors here all came from a human donor in good health. Each CDR3 is given with its conserved first and last residue. The D gene is left open where the match is weak. Size is stated for part of the rows, as once, few or many counts, or as a class when the clone is expanded.

TRBJ2-3,TRBV30,15,-,-,TGTGCCTGGAGTGTCACATCGCGGCATACAGATACGCAGTATTTT,CAWSVTSRHTDTQYF
TRBJ2-5,TRBV5-1,13,-,-,TGCGCCAGCAGCTTTGGGCAGGGCGAGACCCAGTACTTC,CASSFGQGETQYF
TRBJ2-1,TRBV7-2,14,-,few,TGTGCCAGCAGCTTAGGGCGGCTCGGCAATGAGCAGTTCTTC,CASSLGRLGNEQFF
TRBJ2-5,TRBV29-1,11,-,-,TGCAGCGTCTTAGGGCAAGAGACCCAGTACTTC,CSVLGQETQYF
TRBJ1-4,TRBV15,15,TRBD1,-,TGTGCCACCAGCAGCAGACAGGGAAGGGGTGAAAAACTGTTTTTT,CATSSRQGRGEKLFF
TRBJ1-1,TRBV18,15,TRBD1,few,TGTGCCAGCTCACCATGGACAGGGATGAACACTGAAGCTTTCTTT,CASSPWTGMNTEAFF
TRBJ2-2,TRBV9,14,-,-,TGTGCCAGCAGCCCCATTCAGGGTACCGGGGAGCTGTTTTTT,CASSPIQGTGELFF
TRBJ2-2,TRBV28,17,TRBD2,few,TGTGCCAGCAGTTTATGGGGGCTAGCGGGAGGGCCCGGGGAGCTGTTTTTT,CASSLWGLAGGPGELFF
TRBJ2-7,TRBV6-5,15,-,-,TGTGCCAGCAGTTACAAGGTCTCCTTCTCCTACGAGCAGTACTTC,CASSYKVSFSYEQYF
TRBJ1-5,TRBV7-2,15,TRBD1,few,TGTGCCAGCAGCGAGGGACAGGGGGCAGGTCAGCCCCAGCATTTT,CASSEGQGAGQPQHF
TRBJ1-2,TRBV9,15,-,once,TGTGCCAGCAGCGTAGGAAACAATGGTAACTATGGCTACACCTTC,CASSVGNNGNYGYTF
TRBJ2-7,TRBV25-1,15,TRBD1,-,TGTGCCAGCAGTGAACCGGGACAGCTCTCCTACGAGCAGTACTTC,CASSEPGQLSYEQYF
TRBJ1-2,TRBV5-4,14,-,once,TGTGCCCCCAGCTTAGAAGGGCCAGGGGCCGGCTACACCTTC,CAPSLEGPGAGYTF
TRBJ2-5,TRBV5-4,16,TRBD2,-,TGTGCCAGCAGCTTGGTGTCTAGCGGGAGGAGAGAGACCCAGTACTTC,CASSLVSSGRRETQYF